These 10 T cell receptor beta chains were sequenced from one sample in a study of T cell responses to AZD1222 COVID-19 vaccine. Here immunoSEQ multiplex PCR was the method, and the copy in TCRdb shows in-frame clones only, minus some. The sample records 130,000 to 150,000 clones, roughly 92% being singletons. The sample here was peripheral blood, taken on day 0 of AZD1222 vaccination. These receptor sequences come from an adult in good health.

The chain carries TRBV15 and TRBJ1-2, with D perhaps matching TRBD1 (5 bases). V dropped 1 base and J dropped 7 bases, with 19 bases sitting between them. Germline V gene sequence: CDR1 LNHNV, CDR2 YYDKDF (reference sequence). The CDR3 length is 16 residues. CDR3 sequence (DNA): TGTGCCACCAGCAGAGGGGAAGGGGTCTTGCTTGGTGGCTACACCTTC. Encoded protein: CATSRGEGVLLGGYTF.

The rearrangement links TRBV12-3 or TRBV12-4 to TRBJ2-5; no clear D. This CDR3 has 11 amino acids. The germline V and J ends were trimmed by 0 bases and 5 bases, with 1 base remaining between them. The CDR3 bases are TGTGCCAGCAGTTTAGCGGAGACCCAGTACTTC. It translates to CASSLAETQYF.

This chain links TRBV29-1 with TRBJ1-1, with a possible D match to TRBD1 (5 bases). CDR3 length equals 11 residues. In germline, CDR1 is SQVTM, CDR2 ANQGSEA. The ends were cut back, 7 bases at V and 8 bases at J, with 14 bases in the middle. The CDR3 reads CSAEMTEEAFF. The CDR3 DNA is TGCAGCGCCGAGATGACAGAAGAAGCTTTCTTT.

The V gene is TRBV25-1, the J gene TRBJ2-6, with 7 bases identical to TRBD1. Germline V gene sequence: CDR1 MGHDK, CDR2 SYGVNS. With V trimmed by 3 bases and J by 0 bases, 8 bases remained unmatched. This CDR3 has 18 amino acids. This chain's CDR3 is CASSDPGQSFSGANVLTF. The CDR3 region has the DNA TGTGCCAGCAGTGACCCGGGACAGAGTTTCTCTGGGGCCAACGTCCTGACTTTC.

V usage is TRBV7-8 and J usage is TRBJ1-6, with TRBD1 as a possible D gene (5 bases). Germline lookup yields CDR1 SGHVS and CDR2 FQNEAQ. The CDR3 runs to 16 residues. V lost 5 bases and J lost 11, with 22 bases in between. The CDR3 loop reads CASSPVGDRVRTPLHF. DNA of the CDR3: TGTGCCAGCAGCCCCGTAGGGGATCGCGTTCGTACACCCCTCCACTTT. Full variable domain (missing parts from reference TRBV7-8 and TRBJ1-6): GAGVSQSPRYKVAKRGQDVALRCDPISGHVSLFWYQQALGQGPEFLTYFQNEAQLDKSGLPSDRFFAERPEGSVSTLKIQRTQQEDSAVYLCASSPVGDRVRTPLHFGNGTRLTVT.

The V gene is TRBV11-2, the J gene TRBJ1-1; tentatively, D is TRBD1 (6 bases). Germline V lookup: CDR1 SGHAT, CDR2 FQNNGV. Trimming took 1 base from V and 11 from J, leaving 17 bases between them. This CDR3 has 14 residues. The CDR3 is CASSLVSGADRAFF. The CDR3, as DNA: TGTGCCAGCAGCTTAGTTTCAGGGGCAGACAGGGCTTTCTTT.

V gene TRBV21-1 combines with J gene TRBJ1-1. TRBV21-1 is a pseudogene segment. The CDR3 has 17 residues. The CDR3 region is CASSKGKLFRLNTEAFF. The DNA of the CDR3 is TGTGCCAGCAGCAAAGGCAAGCTATTCAGATTGAACACTGAAGCTTTCTTT.

The CDR3 here is CASTSTVGEKLFF. Here the CDR3 DNA reads TGTGCCAGCACCTCGACAGTAGGTGAAAAACTGTTTTTT. The chain combines TRBV27 with TRBJ1-4; tentative D call: TRBD1 (5 bases). V was pared by 7 bases and J by 7 bases, with 13 bases between. The CDR3 is 13 amino acids. Per the germline V gene, CDR1 is MNHEY and CDR2 is SMNVEV (reference sequence).

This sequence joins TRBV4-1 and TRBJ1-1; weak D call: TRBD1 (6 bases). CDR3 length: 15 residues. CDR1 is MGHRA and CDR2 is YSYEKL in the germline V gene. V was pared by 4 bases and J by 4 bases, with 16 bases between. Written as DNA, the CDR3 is TGCGCCAGCAGCCTGCGGGGGCCCAGAGGCACTGAAGCTTTCTTT. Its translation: CASSLRGPRGTEAFF.

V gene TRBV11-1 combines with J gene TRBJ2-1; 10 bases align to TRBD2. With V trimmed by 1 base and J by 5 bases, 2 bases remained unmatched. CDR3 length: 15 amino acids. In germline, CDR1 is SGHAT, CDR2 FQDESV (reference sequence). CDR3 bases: TGTGCCAGCAGCTTAGGGACTAGCGGAGACAATGAGCAGTTCTTC. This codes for CASSLGTSGDNEQFF.